This TCR beta chain came from a study of blood T cell repertoires in COVID-19. Study as a whole: Sources were T cells, B-cell-depleted T cells, or PBMCs; the material itself was cDNA or gDNA.

This CDR3 has 16 amino acids. The germline V gene encodes CDR1 SNHLY and CDR2 FYNNEI. Trimming took 1 base from V and 0 from J, leaving 13 bases between them. Original processing notes: It was from reference gene primer amplification that nucleated cell counts were estimated. The method was immunoSEQ multiplex PCR; TCRdb's version includes in-frame clones alone and lacks a portion of them. Clone size and the V and J calls come from that table; the DNA yielded D and trimming. Among 200,000 to 250,000 clones, about 90% were seen once, and the ten largest hold just over 3%. The rearrangement joins TRBV2 to TRBJ2-7, with D possibly matching TRBD2 (7 bases). This receptor was taken from a woman aged 25-40 years who had recovered from COVID-19. Sequencing was done on a sample of peripheral blood. CDR3 region: CASSEGGGPLSYEQYF. CDR3 sequence (DNA): TGTGCCAGCAGTGAAGGGGGGGGGCCCCTCTCCTACGAGCAGTACTTC.